The T cell receptor beta chain under discussion was sequenced for a study of blood T cells in healthy people across ages. Findings and limits, study-wide: Those diversity estimates obtained from one million T cells were thought to be underestimates. Observed TCR beta diversity showed a strong correlation with the percentage of naive T cells as measured by flow cytometry.

The use of a sample-barcoded 5' primer and a J-beta primer mix characterized a second PCR of about 7 to 12 cycles. All samples gave at least 2.5 million CDR3-containing paired-end reads. TCRdb called the 5' RACE reads again in MiXCR, with one record for every CDR3 protein. The sample lists about 1.4 million distinct CDR3 sequences; approximately 59% were seen once. Notes on this clonotype: What it binds is not known.

Per-sample yields of isolated PBMCs were at least 6.5 million. The CDR3 consists of 17 residues. V was shortened by 5 bases and J by 4 bases, with 22 bases between the two germline ends. Germline V gives CDR1 SEHNR, CDR2 FQNEAQ (reference sequence). The sequenced sample was blood. This clonotype originated in a man in his late teens or twenties in good health. The chain recombines TRBV7-9 with TRBJ2-3, with D uncertain. In DNA form, the CDR3 reads TGTGCCAGCAGCCCCGTGGGCGGCCAAAGCGATTCAGATACGCAGTATTTT. Residues: CASSPVGGQSDSDTQYF.